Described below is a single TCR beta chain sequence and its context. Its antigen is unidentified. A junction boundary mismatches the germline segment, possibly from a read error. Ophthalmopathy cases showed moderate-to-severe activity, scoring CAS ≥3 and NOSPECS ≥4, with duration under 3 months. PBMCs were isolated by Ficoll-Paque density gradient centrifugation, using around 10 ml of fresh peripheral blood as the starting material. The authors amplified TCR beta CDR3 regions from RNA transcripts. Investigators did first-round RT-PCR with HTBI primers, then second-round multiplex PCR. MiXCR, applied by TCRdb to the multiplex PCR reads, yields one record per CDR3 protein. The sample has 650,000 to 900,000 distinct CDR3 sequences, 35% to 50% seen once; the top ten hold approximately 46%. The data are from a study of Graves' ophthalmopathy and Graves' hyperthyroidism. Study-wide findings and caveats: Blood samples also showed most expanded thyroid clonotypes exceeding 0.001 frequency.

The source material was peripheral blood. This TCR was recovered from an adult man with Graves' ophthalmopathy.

CDR3 DNA: TGTGCCAGCAGCTCCGGTCAGGGATCTGAAGCTTTC. Translated, it gives CASSSGQGSEAF. This chain joins TRBV7-9 and TRBJ2-6, with a weak D call TRBD1 (5 bases). The CDR3 sequence is 12 residues long. In germline, CDR1 is SEHNR, CDR2 FQNEAQ (reference sequence).